This T cell receptor (beta chain) was profiled in a study of cytotoxic CD8 clonotypes in ibrutinib-treated CLL. Study conclusions and caveats: Clonality went higher at ibrutinib response and then dropped back toward baseline at progression. For progressing versus sustained-remission patients, sampling times were not the same.

Roughly 2 micrograms of genomic DNA from cryopreserved PBMCs went into TCR beta libraries. Germline CDR1 is SGDLS and CDR2 is YYNGEE. Trimming took 3 bases from V and 2 from J, leaving 4 bases between them. This CDR3 has 12 residues. On this clone itself: What it binds is not known.

The method was immunoSEQ multiplex PCR; TCRdb's version includes in-frame clones alone and lacks a portion of them. The table includes over 250,000 clones, 70% to 80% detected once. The TCR was taken from a human donor with chronic lymphocytic leukemia. Sequencing was performed on PBMCs, taken at disease progression, from a patient treated with ibrutinib. The V call is TRBV9, the J call TRBJ2-3, with D hard to call. As DNA, the CDR3 is TGTGCCAGCAGCGGGCCCACAGATACGCAGTATTTT. It is translated as CASSGPTDTQYF.